Listed here is a single TCR beta chain. The CDR3 is 14 residues long. The germline V and J ends were trimmed by 0 bases and 0 bases, with 8 bases remaining between them. From germline, CDR1 is GTSNPN and CDR2 SVGIG (reference sequence). As originally analysed: Reference gene primers were amplified, and this amplification served to estimate nucleated cell counts. Method: immunoSEQ multiplex PCR; TCRdb's copy keeps in-frame clones and lacks some. V and J calls plus clone size are reproduced from that table; the DNA served to infer D and trimming. Altogether approximately 330,000 clones are present, roughly 87% being singletons, with the ten largest covering approximately 9.4%. The entry originates in a study of blood T cell repertoires in COVID-19. For the study at large: The United States, Italy and Spain provided the acute and convalescent COVID-19 samples. The analysed material was cDNA or gDNA that came from T cells, B-cell-depleted T cells, or PBMCs.

Seattle patients were enrolled while actively infected and followed longitudinally. This rearrangement joins TRBV30 to TRBJ1-1; D unresolved. Material for sequencing was peripheral blood. This receptor was obtained from a man aged 25 to 40 with COVID-19, enrolled during active disease. In DNA, the CDR3 is TGTGCCTGGAGTGTACACGCGGTGAACACTGAAGCTTTCTTT. This encodes CAWSVHAVNTEAFF.